This note documents a single T cell receptor (beta chain) sequence. The antigen is undetermined. The entry originates in a study of T cell responses to AZD1222 COVID-19 vaccine. Study outcomes and limitations: Spike-specific TCR breadth and depth grew following two AZD1222 doses. Donors skewed white British and female; clonal diversity was possibly underestimated.

The repertoire was sequenced with immunoSEQ multiplex PCR; TCRdb's copy has only in-frame clones and lacks some. The data contain 100,000 to 150,000 clones, 87% of them singletons. In germline, CDR1 is SGHRS, CDR2 YFSETQ. There are 18 residues in the CDR3. Trimming removed 1 base from V and 0 bases from J, with 14 bases in between. This TCR was recovered from an adult in good health. This chain joins TRBV5-1 and TRBJ2-6; no definite D call. Sequenced here: peripheral blood, sampled on day 0 of AZD1222 vaccination. The CDR3 DNA reads TGCGCCAGCAGCTTGTGGATACCGCAGACCTCTGGGGCCAACGTCCTGACTTTC. Its protein is CASSLWIPQTSGANVLTF.